The rows below give T cell receptor beta chains drawn from one sample of a study of post-analysis software for immune sequencing data. TCRdb independently ran MiXCR on the PCR reads; one entry per CDR3 protein. The table includes about 430,000 distinct CDR3 sequences, 30% to 40% detected once. The sample taken for sequencing was blood. The source is a girl aged 2 to 10 with multiple sclerosis. Each CDR3 is given with its conserved first and last residue. A D gene is named only where the DNA matches it firmly. The size entry is marked missing in some rows and otherwise reads once, few, many or a size class.

TRBV20-1,.,.,TRBJ1-1,TGCAGTGCTAAGGAGGACAGCCTATTGAACACTGAAGCTTTCTTT,CSAKEDSLLNTEAFF
TRBV5-6,.,.,TRBJ1-4,TGTGCCAGCAGGAGGAGGCAGATTAATGAAAAACTGTTTTTT,CASRRRQINEKLFF
TRBV7-2,.,TRBD1,TRBJ2-7,TGTGCCAGCACCGGACCGGGACAGGCCTACGAGCAGTACTTC,CASTGPGQAYEQYF
TRBV20-1,.,.,TRBJ2-7,TGCAGTGCTAGAGACCCGACTAGCTCCTACGAGCAGTACTTC,CSARDPTSSYEQYF
TRBV12-3/TRBV12-4,.,.,TRBJ2-3,TGTGCCAGCAGTTTGTCGGAGGACACAGATACGCAGTATTTT,CASSLSEDTDTQYF
TRBV7-2,.,.,TRBJ2-3,TGTGCCAGCAGCTTAGCACCGAGCACAGATACGCAGTATTTT,CASSLAPSTDTQYF
TRBV5-1,.,.,TRBJ2-7,TGCGCCAGCAGCTTGTATAACAGGAACTACGAGCAGTACTTC,CASSLYNRNYEQYF
TRBV4-3,.,TRBD2,TRBJ2-3,TGCGCCAGCAGCCAAGTCCAACTAGCGGGAGCGGATACGCAGTATTTT,CASSQVQLAGADTQYF
TRBV6-1,few,.,TRBJ1-1,TGTGCCAGCAGTGGTCGGGCCCTGAACACTGAAGCTTTCTTT,CASSGRALNTEAFF
TRBV15,few,TRBD1,TRBJ1-2,TGTGCCACCAGCAGAGACCCCGGACAGGGGGCGATCGGCTACACCTTC,CATSRDPGQGAIGYTF
TRBV29-1,.,TRBD1,TRBJ2-5,TGCAGCGTTGAAGATCGGGGACAGGGGGAGACCCAGTACTTC,CSVEDRGQGETQYF
TRBV19,.,TRBD1,TRBJ2-5,TGTGCCAGTAGTGCCTGGGACAGGGGACACCCCCCAGATTACCAAGAGACCCAGTACTTC,CASSAWDRGHPPDYQETQYF
TRBV29-1,few,.,TRBJ1-1,TGCAGCGTTGAACGAATGGGGACTGAAGCTTTCTTT,CSVERMGTEAFF
TRBV7-9,.,TRBD1,TRBJ1-1,TGTGCCAGCAGCTTAGCGTGGGGACAGGGGGCAATCACTGAAGCTTTCTTT,CASSLAWGQGAITEAFF
TRBV14,.,TRBD1,TRBJ2-1,TGTGCCAGCAGCCAAGAGCCAGGGGGTGGGGATGAGCAGTTCTTC,CASSQEPGGGDEQFF
TRBV6-5,.,.,TRBJ2-3,TGTGCCAGCAGTTACACCAGGGCCCTGGGAGATACGCAGTATTTT,CASSYTRALGDTQYF
TRBV9,.,TRBD1,TRBJ2-1,TGTGCCAGCAGCGCGCCGGGACAGGGGCACAATGAGCAGTTCTTC,CASSAPGQGHNEQFF
TRBV20-1,.,.,TRBJ1-6,TGCAGTGCTACCCAGGCTGTGAATTCACCCCTCCACTTT,CSATQAVNSPLHF
TRBV20-1,few,.,TRBJ2-7,TGCAGTGCTCGCGATGGGAGGTACGAGCAGTACTTC,CSARDGRYEQYF
TRBV3-1,few,TRBD1,TRBJ2-1,TGTGCCAGCAGCCAAGCCCGGGACAGGGGCCATGAGCAGTTCTTC,CASSQARDRGHEQFF
TRBV12-3/TRBV12-4,few,.,TRBJ2-7,TGTGCCAGCAGCCCCGGGACTCACTTCTCCGAGCAGTACTTC,CASSPGTHFSEQYF
TRBV6-4,few,.,TRBJ1-2,TGTGCCAGCAGTGACTCGGCAGGCGCTTCCACCTTC,CASSDSAGASTF
TRBV12-3/TRBV12-4,.,.,TRBJ2-2,TGTGCCAGCAGCCCGGGGGGCTCCCCCGGGGAGCTGTTTTTT,CASSPGGSPGELFF
TRBV20-1,.,TRBD2,TRBJ2-1,TGCAGTGCTGGGGGGACTAGCGGCTACAATGAGCAGTTCTTC,CSAGGTSGYNEQFF
TRBV5-5,.,TRBD2,TRBJ2-3,TGTGCCAGCAGCTCCTACGGGGGGGCCTTCACAGATACGCAGTATTTT,CASSSYGGAFTDTQYF
TRBV6-2/TRBV6-3,.,TRBD1,TRBJ2-7,TGTGCCAGCAGTCGCCGGGACAGGGTCTACGAGCAGTACTTC,CASSRRDRVYEQYF
TRBV24-1,.,TRBD2,TRBJ2-1,TGTGCCACCAGTGATACGCCCGGGGCTAGCGGGAGGACTACCTACAATGAGCAGTTCTTC,CATSDTPGASGRTTYNEQFF
TRBV7-3,few,.,TRBJ2-1,TGTGCCAGCAGCTTAGACGGGGGGCCAGGTAATGAGCAGTTCTTC,CASSLDGGPGNEQFF
TRBV7-9,.,.,TRBJ2-7,TGTGCCAGCAGCTTAGTAAGGACTCGGGACATGGGCTCCTACGAGCAGTACTTC,CASSLVRTRDMGSYEQYF
TRBV29-1,.,.,TRBJ2-1,TGCAGCGTTGCCCTACCCTACAATGAGCAGTTCTTC,CSVALPYNEQFF
TRBV6-1,few,.,TRBJ2-1,TGTGCCAGCAGTGAAAGAAGGGTGGCTGAGCAGTTCTTC,CASSERRVAEQFF
TRBV6-2/TRBV6-3,.,TRBD2,TRBJ2-7,TGTGCCAGCAGTTCAGTAGCCGGGACTAGCGGGAGAAGGTCCTACGAGCAGTACTTC,CASSSVAGTSGRRSYEQYF
TRBV20-1,.,.,TRBJ2-5,TGCAGTGCTTATCTAGGCGGAGTCCAAGAGATCCAGTACTTC,CSAYLGGVQEIQYF
TRBV28,few,TRBD1,TRBJ2-5,TGTGCCAGCAGTTCTCTCTCGGACAGGGGGCAAGAGACCCAGTACTTC,CASSSLSDRGQETQYF
TRBV29-1,few,TRBD1,TRBJ1-1,TGCAGCGCTTCCGGGACAGCGAACACTGAAGCTTTCTTT,CSASGTANTEAFF
TRBV27,once,.,TRBJ2-3,TGTGCCAGCAGTTTAGAAGTCGCCGACACAGATACGCAGTATTTT,CASSLEVADTDTQYF
TRBV15,few,.,TRBJ2-7,TGTGCCACCAGCAGAGAGCCAGGTTCCTACGAGCAGTACTTC,CATSREPGSYEQYF
TRBV28,.,.,TRBJ2-1,TGTGCCAGCAGTACGACAGGGAGGGGCTCCTACAATGAGCAGTTCTTC,CASSTTGRGSYNEQFF
TRBV4-3,.,.,TRBJ2-1,TGCGCCAGCAGCCACCCTGGGATGGAGCAGTTCTTC,CASSHPGMEQFF
TRBV12-3/TRBV12-4,once,TRBD2,TRBJ2-2,TGTGCCAGCAGTTTTGTAGCGGGAGTTACCGGGGAGCTGTTTTTT,CASSFVAGVTGELFF
TRBV7-2,.,TRBD1,TRBJ1-2,TGTGCCAGCAGCGGACAGGGCCGAGGAGTCTATGGCTACACCTTC,CASSGQGRGVYGYTF
TRBV20-1,.,.,TRBJ1-5,TGCAGTGCTGTTGACGTTGTGTGGCAGCCCCAGCATTTT,CSAVDVVWQPQHF
TRBV5-1,few,TRBD2,TRBJ2-3,TGCGCCAGCAGCCCACGGGGGGTTGGCACAGATACGCAGTATTTT,CASSPRGVGTDTQYF
TRBV7-2,.,.,TRBJ2-7,TGTGCCAGCAGCCCCCGTGGAGGGTCCTTCTCCTACGAGCAGTACTTC,CASSPRGGSFSYEQYF
TRBV7-3,.,.,TRBJ2-5,TGTGCCAGCAGCCTACTACGGGGTAGGGAGCAGTACTTC,CASSLLRGREQYF
TRBV11-2,once,TRBD1,TRBJ1-1,TGTGCCAGCACCGTCCGGGACAGGAGCACTGAAGCTTTCTTT,CASTVRDRSTEAFF
TRBV13,.,TRBD1,TRBJ1-4,TGTGCCAGCAGCTCACAGGGGAATAATGAAAAACTGTTTTTT,CASSSQGNNEKLFF
TRBV20-1,.,.,TRBJ2-1,TGCAGTGCTAGAGATCAGGGGGGGCCAAGAAATGAGCAGTTCTTC,CSARDQGGPRNEQFF
TRBV7-8,.,TRBD1,TRBJ2-5,TGTGCCAGCAGCTTTATAGGGGGACAGGGGGTTGAGACCCAGTACTTC,CASSFIGGQGVETQYF
TRBV12-3/TRBV12-4,.,.,TRBJ1-2,TGTGCCAGCCACCAGCGGGGCCTACGTGGCTACACCTTC,CASHQRGLRGYTF
TRBV18,.,TRBD1,TRBJ2-7,TGTGCCAGCTCACCACTCGGGACAGGCTCCTACGAGCAGTACTTC,CASSPLGTGSYEQYF
TRBV28,few,TRBD1,TRBJ2-1,TGTGCCAGCCTTACCGGGACAGAGAAAAACAATGAGCAGTTCTTC,CASLTGTEKNNEQFF
TRBV11-2,few,.,TRBJ2-1,TGTGCCAGCAGCTTGCAGCTGGGCGCCTACAATGAGCAGTTCTTC,CASSLQLGAYNEQFF